This T cell receptor beta chain was recovered during a study of T cell responses to AZD1222 COVID-19 vaccine. Broader study findings: Donors were largely white British and mainly female; clonal diversity was possibly underestimated.

CDR3 length: 16 residues. CDR1 and CDR2 from the germline V gene are SGHVS and FNYEAQ. Trimming pared 1 base from V and 0 bases from J, leaving 7 bases between. This clone was seen just once. The antigen is unknown. Sequencing used immunoSEQ multiplex PCR; TCRdb keeps in-frame clones, though not all of them. The sample has 85,000 to 120,000 clones; 90% are singletons. The genes are TRBV7-6 and TRBJ1-6; the D is unclear. This receptor was identified in an adult who received the AZD1222 COVID-19 vaccine. The starting material was peripheral blood, obtained 28 days after the second AZD1222 dose. The CDR3 sequence: CASSLESGSYNSPLHF. The CDR3 coding sequence is TGTGCCAGCAGCTTAGAGTCGGGCTCCTATAATTCACCCCTCCACTTT. Supplemented by reference TRBV7-6 and TRBJ1-6, the full variable domain reads GAGVSQSPRYKVTKRGQDVALRCDPISGHVSLYWYRQALGQGPEFLTYFNYEAQQDKSGLPNDRFSAERPEGSISTLTIQRTEQRDSAMYRCASSLESGSYNSPLHFGNGTRLTVT.